This T cell receptor beta chain was captured in a study of blood T cell repertoires in COVID-19. The assay was immunoSEQ multiplex PCR, and TCRdb's table has in-frame clones only and misses some. The sample has approximately 150,000 clones, more than 70% seen once. The ends lost 1 base at V and 3 bases at J; junction bases unmatched: 6. The V gene's germline CDR1 is MDHEN and CDR2 SYDVKM. The CDR3 totals 15 residues. This clonotype was sampled from a woman aged 45 to 65 with acute or convalescent COVID-19. Material for sequencing was peripheral blood. This chain connects TRBV28 to TRBJ2-7; 7 bases line up with TRBD2. The CDR3, as DNA: TGTGCCAGCAGTTTATTTAGCGGGTACGGCTACGAGCAGTACTTC. Amino acids: CASSLFSGYGYEQYF.